This is a list of T cell receptor beta chains from one sample in a study of shared clonotypes between healthy human individuals. Here immunoSEQ multiplex PCR was the method, and the copy in TCRdb shows in-frame clones only, minus some. The sample shows fewer than 700,000 clones, roughly 95% of them seen only once. The sequenced sample was naive CD8+ T cells sorted from blood. These receptors came from a woman younger than 45 in good health. The CDR3 runs from the conserved cysteine through the conserved F or W.

TRBJ2-1 16 TRBV5-1 CASSLVLARSYNEQFF
TRBJ2-1 13 TRBV4-1 CASSQRLAGEQFF
TRBJ2-1 14 TRBV2 CASSDGSGSNEQFF
TRBJ2-7 15 TRBV9 CASSVSGINSYEQYF
TRBJ2-1 13 TRBV10-1 CANLIGAYNEQFF
TRBJ2-1 18 TRBV7-9 CASSLANLLAGAYNEQFF
TRBJ2-7 15 TRBV9 CASSVEGTGGDEQYF
TRBJ2-7 13 TRBV6-5 CASSYSGRAEQYF
TRBJ1-2 12 TRBV28 CAGGPSLYGYTF
TRBJ2-6 15 TRBV7-9 CASTNHFSGANVLTF
TRBJ1-2 16 TRBV28 CASSLFGTQINYGYTF
TRBJ2-3 14 TRBV7-8 CASSLVTGDGFGYF
TRBJ2-1 13 TRBV2 CASSPQGSHEQFF
TRBJ1-2 17 TRBV4-1 CASSQETLRDRGFGYTF
TRBJ2-7 17 TRBV4-1 CASSQVISRDSTYEQYF
TRBJ2-2 17 TRBV4-1 CASSHVRRERSTGELFF
TRBJ2-7 16 TRBV10-3 CAISGPETSDSYEQYF
TRBJ2-1 12 TRBV9 CASSLQGYEQFF
TRBJ2-7 13 TRBV7-2 CASSPSPVWEQYF
TRBJ1-2 15 TRBV28 CASTGTEDFNYGYTF
TRBJ2-1 11 TRBV27 CASSFRGEQFF
TRBJ1-2 13 TRBV29-1 CSVPRDGNYGYTF
TRBJ2-7 16 TRBV4-1 CASSQDLRGVSYEQYF
TRBJ2-5 15 TRBV13 CASSLGLAGGKTQYF
TRBJ2-1 16 TRBV28 CASSSPQLVRVSEQFF
TRBJ2-5 14 TRBV27 CASSLTAGVETQYF
TRBJ2-7 15 TRBV5-4 CASSLWDLRTYEQYF
TRBJ2-6 16 TRBV2 CASGDRQTPGANVLTF
TRBJ2-5 16 TRBV9 CASSVDRGLLMETQYF
TRBJ2-5 16 TRBV10-3 CAISSDRDSLGETQYF
TRBJ2-1 18 TRBV7-6 CASSKDRVTPHSYNEQFF
TRBJ1-2 12 TRBV5-6 CASSPQSYGYTF
TRBJ2-7 13 TRBV9 CASSGDRAGEQYF
TRBJ2-7 13 TRBV28 CASSFSTLHEQYF
TRBJ2-5 11 TRBV25-1 CASRGGGTQYF
TRBJ2-7 19 TRBV21-1 CASSLPGAGVVSGSYEQYF
TRBJ2-5 11 TRBV28 CASSFIETQYF
TRBJ2-1 11 TRBV5-4 CASSYLNEQFF
TRBJ1-2 12 TRBV27 CASSLSGDGYTF
TRBJ1-1 14 TRBV4-2 CASSPGYGDTEAFF
TRBJ1-2 13 TRBV12-5 CASGLRTGAGYTF
TRBJ2-7 12 TRBV5-5 CASSSSINEQYF